The entry below describes one T cell receptor (beta chain). Antigen: not known. This sample is part of a study of cytomegalovirus exposure and HLA in healthy donors. Study background: Unique TCRs numbering roughly 80 million, obtained from HLA-typed donors, made up an early data release.

The CDR3 spans 13 residues. Deletions cut 6 bases from V and 5 bases from J, with 13 bases between. CDR1 and CDR2 (germline): MNHEY, SMNVEV (reference sequence). General observations from the study: Reportedly, diagnosis of cytomegalovirus status by the classifier showed high specificity and sensitivity.

Researchers ran the PCR with 60 Vbeta and 13 Jbeta primers. The protocol was immunoSEQ multiplex PCR, while the TCRdb copy is restricted to in-frame clones and leaves out a portion. The sample holds about 170,000 clones, around 83% seen once. The chain carries TRBV27 and TRBJ2-5; no definite D call. The sequencing input was PBMCs. The clonotype comes from a man younger than 30 in good health and CMV-seropositive. Here the CDR3 reads CASRSLLSETQYF. CDR3 bases: TGTGCCAGCAGATCACTCCTCTCGGAGACCCAGTACTTC.